This TCR beta chain is drawn from a study of cytomegalovirus exposure and HLA in healthy donors. Findings of the study overall: Both high specificity and high sensitivity reportedly marked the classifier's diagnosis of cytomegalovirus status. There were reportedly fewer N-insertions in an Asian-associated ancestry cluster than the approximately 640-donor mean, in a later analysis.

In this sample, this clone turned up once. Antigen unknown. Vbeta (60) and Jbeta (13) primers were used in the PCR. Here immunoSEQ multiplex PCR was the method, and the copy in TCRdb shows in-frame clones only, minus some. The sample lists around 100,000 clones, around 69% occurring once. V shed 6 bases, J shed 0 bases, and the junction held 15 bases outside the gene matches. This CDR3 region has 18 residues. Germline V gene lookup returns CDR1 SEHNR and CDR2 FQNEAQ (reference sequence). Healthy bone marrow donors made up the cohort. The gene calls are TRBV7-9 and TRBJ2-3; TRBD2 matches at 7 bases. Sequenced: PBMCs. The clonotype was recovered from a woman aged 60-70 years in good health and CMV-seropositive. The CDR3, as DNA: TGTGCCAGCAGTTTCAAGCCCCCTTTTAGCGGGAGCACAGATACGCAGTATTTT. Protein product: CASSFKPPFSGSTDTQYF. Complete variable domain (other parts from reference TRBV7-9 and TRBJ2-3): DTGVSQNPRHKITKRGQNVTFRCDPISEHNRLYWYRQTLGQGPEFLTYFQNEAQLEKSRLLSDRFSAERPKGSFSTLEIQRTEQGDSAMYLCASSFKPPFSGSTDTQYFGPGTRLTVL.